Following are 21 T cell receptor beta chains from one sample sequenced in a study of blood T cells in healthy people across ages. Combining a sample-barcoded 5' primer with a J-beta primer mix, a second PCR ran for roughly 7 to 12 cycles. Using its own MiXCR run on the 5' RACE reads, TCRdb lists one record per CDR3 protein. The sample yields 650,000 to 1,000,000 distinct CDR3 sequences, approximately 35% seen once. What was sequenced was blood. Receptors originate from a man in his late teens or twenties in good health.

The rearrangement links TRBV5-6 to TRBJ1-1; TRBD1 is a possible D gene (5 bases). Germline CDR1 reads SGHDT; CDR2 reads YYEEEE. V was shortened by 0 bases and J by 4 bases, with 10 bases between the two germline ends. CDR3 size: 14 residues. The CDR3 nucleotides are TGTGCCAGCAGCTTGGGTGGGGGACTCACTGAAGCTTTCTTT. Translation gives CASSLGGGLTEAFF.

The rearrangement links TRBV5-1 to TRBJ2-2, with D perhaps TRBD1 or TRBD2 (5 bases each). V was trimmed by 2 bases and J by 1 base, leaving 9 bases between them. CDR3 size: 15 residues. Per the germline V gene, CDR1 is SGHRS and CDR2 is YFSETQ. The CDR3 loop reads CASSFRDQNTGELFF. The DNA for the CDR3 is TGCGCCAGCAGCTTCCGGGACCAGAACACCGGGGAGCTGTTTTTT. Combining the CDR3 with reference TRBV5-1 and TRBJ2-2 gives the whole variable domain KAGVTQTPRYLIKTRGQQVTLSCSPISGHRSVSWYQQTPGQGLQFLFEYFSETQRNKGNFPGRFSGRQFSNSRSEMNVSTLELGDSALYLCASSFRDQNTGELFFGEGSRLTVL.

V usage is TRBV5-1 and J usage is TRBJ1-2; 11 bases align to TRBD1. Germline CDR1 is SGHRS and CDR2 is YFSETQ. The CDR3 totals 14 residues. V was clipped by 3 bases and J by 9 bases; unmatched bases: 7. The CDR3 DNA sequence: TGCGCCAGCAGCTCCGGCCGGGACAGGGGGAGCTACACCTTC. Protein: CASSSGRDRGSYTF. The entire variable domain, with the rest obtained from reference TRBV5-1 and TRBJ1-2, is as follows: KAGVTQTPRYLIKTRGQQVTLSCSPISGHRSVSWYQQTPGQGLQFLFEYFSETQRNKGNFPGRFSGRQFSNSRSEMNVSTLELGDSALYLCASSSGRDRGSYTFGSGTRLTVV.

This clonotype was seen only a few times. The chain carries TRBV5-1 and TRBJ1-2, with D hard to call. Germline V gene lookup returns CDR1 SGHRS and CDR2 YFSETQ. Trimming removed 0 bases at V and 7 bases at J, with 16 bases between. The CDR3 is 15 amino acids. The CDR3 sequence is CASSLAGPDARGYTF. As DNA, the CDR3 is TGCGCCAGCAGCTTGGCCGGGCCTGATGCCCGTGGCTACACCTTC.

This clonotype was recorded many times. The genes are TRBV6-2 or TRBV6-3 and TRBJ1-2; perhaps TRBD1 as D (6 bases). Trimming pared 6 bases from V and 4 bases from J, leaving 12 bases between. The germline V gene encodes CDR1 MNHEY and CDR2 SVGEGT. The CDR3 consists of 13 residues. As DNA, the CDR3 is TGTGCCAGCAGCCGGGACAAGAGCTATGGCTACACCTTC. The encoded protein is CASSRDKSYGYTF.

In its sample, this clonotype was seen many times. The chain combines TRBV29-1 with TRBJ2-7, with 8 bases matching TRBD1. The CDR3 is 13 residues long. Germline-derived CDR1 and CDR2 are SQVTM and ANQGSEA. J gave up 2 bases and V 4 bases, and 4 bases lay outside the gene matches. CDR3 nucleotide sequence: TGCAGCGTTGTTAACAGGGGGGCCTACGAGCAGTACTTC. It is translated as CSVVNRGAYEQYF.

The chain recombines TRBV20-1 with TRBJ2-7; TRBD2 agrees at 8 bases. V gave up 0 bases and J gave up 0 bases; unmatched junction bases: 4. CDR1 is DFQATT, CDR2 SNEGSKA, per germline (reference sequence). This CDR3 has 15 residues. The DNA of the CDR3 is TGCAGTGCTAGAGATGGGCGGGAGGCCTCCTACGAGCAGTACTTC. Amino acids: CSARDGREASYEQYF.

The chain is built from TRBV7-2 and TRBJ2-1, with TRBD1 matching 12 bases. Germline V CDR1 and CDR2: SGHTA, FQGNSA. CDR3 length: 15 amino acids. The junction had 5 bases not matched to a gene; V was cut back by 5 bases and J by 6 bases. CDR3 nucleotide sequence: TGTACCAGCAGCGCGGGACAGGGGGCGAGCAATGAGCAGTTCTTC. Amino acid sequence: CTSSAGQGASNEQFF.

This clonotype was picked up many times. The rearrangement joins TRBV4-3 to TRBJ2-3, with 7 positions matching TRBD1. Germline values: CDR1 LGHNA, CDR2 YSLEER. The CDR3 spans 16 residues. The V and J ends lost 3 bases and 4 bases, in that order; junction bases with no gene match: 10. CDR3 nucleotide sequence: TGCGCCAGCAGCCATGTCGGTGGGACAGACTCAGATACGCAGTATTTT. It translates to CASSHVGGTDSDTQYF.

V is TRBV15 and J is TRBJ2-1, with D perhaps TRBD1 (5 bases). V was pared by 9 bases and J by 3 bases, with 15 bases between. This CDR3 has 14 residues. Germline V CDR1 and CDR2: LNHNV, YYDKDF (reference sequence). CDR3 amino acids: CATALGEGYNEQFF. In DNA, the CDR3 is TGTGCCACTGCTCTAGGGGAAGGCTACAATGAGCAGTTCTTC.

V usage is TRBV28 and J usage is TRBJ1-2, with D unresolved. The germline gives CDR1 MDHEN, CDR2 SYDVKM. The CDR3 runs 14 residues. V dropped 11 bases and J dropped 1 base, with 17 bases sitting between them. CDR3 in amino acids: CACTPQDSNYGYTF. CDR3 sequence (DNA): TGTGCCTGCACCCCTCAGGATAGTAACTATGGCTACACCTTC.

This clonotype has a single count. The rearrangement uses TRBV15 and TRBJ2-2; tentative D call: TRBD2 (6 bases). Germline CDR1 is LNHNV and CDR2 is YYDKDF (reference sequence). The CDR3 has 16 residues. Deletions cut 1 base from V and 2 bases from J, with 11 bases between. Written as DNA, the CDR3 is TGTGCCACCAGCAGAGTGGGACTCACAAACACCGGGGAGCTGTTTTTT. Its translation is CATSRVGLTNTGELFF.

The CDR3 loop is CASRGRTGGSYNEQYF. In DNA form, the CDR3 reads TGTGCCAGCAGGGGGCGGACAGGGGGCTCCTACAATGAGCAGTACTTC. The V call is TRBV7-2, the J call TRBJ2-1, with TRBD1 identical over 11 bases. With the DNA end fitting TRBJ2-7 better, the J assignment may be wrong. CDR3 length: 16 residues. The germline gives CDR1 SGHTA, CDR2 FQGNSA.

This clonotype was detected ten times or more. This chain links TRBV7-2 with TRBJ2-7; D may be TRBD1 (5 bases). Deletions cut 0 bases from V and 7 bases from J, with 13 bases between. Looked up from germline, CDR1 is SGHTA and CDR2 is FQGNSA. The CDR3 runs to 14 residues. The CDR3 DNA is TGTGCCAGCAGCTTAGCGGGGCTATACAATGAGCAGTACTTC. Amino acid sequence: CASSLAGLYNEQYF.

The genes are TRBV4-1 and TRBJ2-5; D gene uncertain. The end of the DNA aligns better with TRBJ2-7, so the J call may be wrong. The CDR3 contains 13 residues. The germline CDR1 and CDR2 sequences are MGHRA and YSYEKL. The CDR3 loop is CASSQGEDYEQYF. The CDR3 DNA reads as TGCGCCAGCAGCCAAGGCGAGGACTACGAGCAGTACTTC.

V is TRBV4-3 and J is TRBJ2-7, with 7 nucleotides matching TRBD2. This CDR3 region has 18 residues. Trimming at V came to 0 bases and at J to 2 bases, leaving 13 bases not matched to a gene. Germline CDR1 reads LGHNA; CDR2 reads YSLEER. Here the CDR3 reads CASSQDYFRRESAYEQYF. The DNA of the CDR3 is TGCGCCAGCAGCCAAGACTATTTCAGGCGGGAGTCGGCCTACGAGCAGTACTTC.

This sequence joins TRBV5-1 and TRBJ2-1, with 7 bases aligning to TRBD1. The J call may not be correct, given that the DNA end is closer to TRBJ2-7. From germline, CDR1 is SGHRS and CDR2 YFSETQ. This CDR3 is 15 amino acids long. CDR3 DNA: TGCGCCAGCAAACTGGGACAGACCCAATACAATGAGCAGTACTTC. It yields the protein CASKLGQTQYNEQYF.

The chain has TRBV7-2 and TRBJ2-7, with D possibly called TRBD1 or TRBD2 (5 bases each). The CDR3 is 15 amino acids. V lost 5 bases and J lost 1, with 15 bases in between. The germline gives CDR1 SGHTA, CDR2 FQGNSA. The CDR3 loop is CASSMSRDASYEQYF. The CDR3 coding sequence is TGTGCCAGCAGCATGAGCCGGGACGCGTCCTACGAGCAGTACTTC.

The CDR3 region has the DNA TGCGCCAGCAGCCAGGAGTTCGGGCTCGTTCAGTACTTC. Residues: CASSQEFGLVQYF. The chain recombines TRBV4-3 with TRBJ2-5; D is undetermined. The CDR3 loop spans 13 amino acids. In germline, CDR1 is LGHNA, CDR2 YSLEER. V lost 3 bases and J lost 11, with 16 bases in between.

This clonotype was recorded a few times. The chain uses TRBV14 and TRBJ1-6; 7 nucleotides line up with TRBD1. With 4 bases clipped from V and 4 bases from J, the junction kept 13 bases outside the gene matches. CDR3 length equals 18 residues. CDR1 and CDR2 (germline): SGHDN, FVKESK. CDR3 residues: CASSLLVGPGQYNSPLHF. CDR3 bases: TGTGCCAGCAGCCTTCTCGTCGGTCCGGGACAGTATAATTCACCCCTCCACTTT. The full variable domain, completed using reference TRBV14 and TRBJ1-6, is EAGVTQFPSHSVIEKGQTVTLRCDPISGHDNLYWYRRVMGKEIKFLLHFVKESKQDESGMPNNRFLAERTGGTYSTLKVQPAELEDSGVYFCASSLLVGPGQYNSPLHFGNGTRLTVT.

The chain recombines TRBV5-6 with TRBJ2-1; D is unresolved. CDR1 SGHDT and CDR2 YYEEEE come from the germline V gene. The V end lost 0 bases, the J end lost 0 bases, and 10 bases lay between the germline ends. The length of the CDR3 is 16 residues. The DNA for the CDR3 is TGTGCCAGCAGCTTGGATTCCTCGAGCTCCTACAATGAGCAGTTCTTC. Residues: CASSLDSSSSYNEQFF.